Given below is one TCR beta chain in context. Its antigen is still unknown. This entry belongs to a study of T cell responses to AZD1222 COVID-19 vaccine. The overall study: Pooling was applied to second doses at about 4 or about 12 weeks.

With V trimmed by 10 bases and J by 1 base, 10 bases remained unmatched. This CDR3 region has 15 residues. In germline, CDR1 is MDHEN, CDR2 SYDVKM. The study, taken as a whole, reports: Dominant at 160-218 and 743-854, vaccine-associated CD4 TCRs also spanned spike. Donors were largely white British and mainly female; clonal diversity was possibly underestimated.

Some clones are missing from TCRdb's copy, which holds only in-frame ones; the method was immunoSEQ multiplex PCR. This table holds 66,000 or so clones, more than 85% found once. The rearrangement uses TRBV28 and TRBJ2-3; 8 bases fit TRBD2. This receptor was obtained from an adult in good health. This sample comprised peripheral blood, obtained on day 0 of AZD1222 vaccination. The CDR3 reads CATRVAGGGTDTQYF. CDR3 nucleotides: TGTGCCACGCGTGTGGCGGGAGGTGGCACAGATACGCAGTATTTT.